The TCR beta chain described here comes from a study of CD8+ T cells in alopecia areata. V dropped 1 base and J dropped 4 bases, with 16 bases sitting between them. The V gene's germline CDR1 is MGHRA and CDR2 YSYEKL. The CDR3 loop spans 16 amino acids. Points on this clone: The antigen is undetermined.

In each case, RNA was isolated and then reverse transcribed into cDNA as the sequencing template. Profiled with immunoSEQ multiplex PCR; TCRdb holds only in-frame clones, not every one. The table records roughly 190,000 clones, around 60% of them present only once. Study-level points and caveats: Persistence of many expanded lesional clones was seen in scalp and blood during tofacitinib.

Treatment indicated: oral pan-JAK inhibitor, 5-10 mg twice daily. Individuals with alopecia areata gave both lesional scalp punch biopsies and peripheral blood for collection. This specimen consisted of CD4+ T cells sorted from blood, obtained at week 4, from a patient treated with tofacitinib. The chain combines TRBV4-1 with TRBJ1-2; TRBD1 is a possible D gene (5 bases). The sequence was obtained from a human donor with alopecia areata. In nucleotides, the CDR3 is TGCGCCAGCAGCCAAGTCCTTATGACAGCCCTCTATGGCTACACCTTC. Protein sequence: CASSQVLMTALYGYTF.